One sample yielded the 2 T cell receptor beta chains listed below, sequenced in a study (dated by TCRdb to between 2015 and 2017). Preparation of the library involved 5' RACE. The run used an Illumina MiSeq. TCRdb reworked the public reads: Q25 trimming with fastp, MiXCR clone assembly, productive beta chains retained. For every CDR3 protein sequence, its rows merge into one entry that carries the most common genes and DNA. The sample yields just under 65,000 distinct CDR3 sequences; about 20% were counted once. The top ten constitute 2.9% of the sample. The source material was memory CD4+ T cells sorted from a lymph node. Per the publication, the cell subset or site label means: memory CD4+ T cells, CD4+CD45RO+CD25-. These receptors were taken from a female donor with breast cancer.

The sample holds a few counts of this clonotype. The chain links TRBV4-3 to TRBJ1-2; no definite D call. The germline CDR1 and CDR2 sequences are LGHNA and YSLEER. The length of the CDR3 is 13 residues. V lost 4 bases and J 5 bases, leaving 11 bases between the germline ends. CDR3 sequence: CASSPEGVYGYTF. The CDR3 DNA sequence: TGCGCCAGCAGCCCCGAGGGCGTTTATGGCTACACCTTC.

This clonotype turned up a few times. The CDR3 reads CASRAGQFSGANVLTF. The CDR3 DNA is TGTGCCAGCAGGGCGGGACAGTTCTCTGGGGCCAACGTCCTGACTTTC. This chain links TRBV12-3 or TRBV12-4 with TRBJ2-6; possibly TRBD1 for D (7 bases). The CDR3 is made up of 16 amino acids. Between the trimmed V and J ends, which lost 6 bases and 0 bases, there was a span of 12 bases.